The TCR beta chain described here comes from a study of CD8 T cells in Susac syndrome (dated by TCRdb to between 2018 and 2021). Notes on the research overall: Whether CD8+ T cell activation and differentiation in Susac syndrome was antigen driven was tested using repertoire sequencing. Clonality of the CD8+ T cell repertoire was compared between more than 10 healthy donors, approximately 14 Susac syndrome patients and about 15 multiple sclerosis patients.

RNA was extracted using the RNeasy kit, and about 0.45 to 1 ug of the RNA was reverse transcribed with random hexamers. The immunoSEQ multiplex PCR assay, which covers 54 Vbeta and 13 Jbeta segments, was used to amplify TCR beta CDR3 regions. To correct PCR amplification bias, a synthetic template baseline was used for both primer optimization and computational correction. Per the original workflow: Reads were assigned to V, D and J genes according to IMGT and analyzed in immunoSEQ Analyzer, with only productive sequences retained. To calculate clonality, Shannon entropy was normalized by log2 of the number of productive unique sequences and then subtracted from one. For each patient and control, public and private clones were evaluated among the 100 most prevalent clones. Susac-specific clones were defined as absent from healthy and MS cohorts, about 1,000 published viral clones and other ImmuneACCESS disease sequences. TCRdb reran the public reads through fastp at Q25 and MiXCR, keeping productive beta chains. For every CDR3 protein sequence, its rows merge into one entry that carries the most common genes and DNA. These V and J calls are TCRdb output, not the study's own analysis. The sample profile shows approximately 70,000 distinct CDR3 sequences; 94% of them were found once. In total, the top ten clones hold 0.5% to 0.6% of the sample.

According to the germline V gene (reference sequence), CDR1 reads SEHNR and CDR2 reads FQNEAQ. Inclusive of the bounding cysteine and phenylalanine, the CDR3 is 13 residues long. Just the 39-base CDR3 DNA is kept, in frame starting at base 1. V loses 8 bases, J loses 1 base, and the germline ends lie 11 bases apart. Peripheral blood CD8+ and CD4+ T cells from healthy donors, Susac syndrome patients and multiple sclerosis patients were profiled using high-throughput TCR beta sequencing. The multiple sclerosis controls were treatment-naive patients whose relapsing-remitting disease, either stable or active, fulfilled the revised McDonald criteria. CD8+ TEMRA cells were enriched by FACS, while bulk CD8+ and CD4+ T cells were purified by magnetic negative isolation. Blood was drawn into EDTA tubes, processed within 24 hours, and PBMCs were isolated by density gradient centrifugation. PBMCs intended for TCR sequencing were cryopreserved in liquid nitrogen and thawed later in a water bath at 37 degrees C. The sorted or isolated CD4+, CD8+ and CD8+ TEMRA cells reached a purity of at least 90%.

General findings and caveats noted by the study authors: The TCR sequencing and HLA analysis was acknowledged to have included a relatively small number of individuals.

Comment on this clonotype: Which antigen it targets is not known. No per-base quality is available; no much larger clone lies one base away.

Recombination linked TRBV7-9 to TRBJ2-5; TRBD2 could be the D gene, as 5 bases match. The sequenced sample was CD8+ T cells from PBMCs. The source is a human donor with multiple sclerosis. The CDR3: CASDWAGQETQYF. The nucleotide sequence reads TGTGCCAGCGATTGGGCGGGCCAAGAGACCCAGTACTTC.